The present T cell receptor (beta chain) was sequenced within a study of monozygotic twins with inflammatory bowel disease. With regard to this clonotype: As yet, its antigen is unknown.

This CDR3 spans 15 amino acids. Germline V gives CDR1 SGHDT, CDR2 YYEEEE. Study results and limitations: IBD patients showed reduced TCRbeta diversity (inverse Simpson) versus healthy co-twins.

During cDNA synthesis, UMIs that each contained a 6-nucleotide sample barcode were added by means of template switching. TCRdb reanalyzed the 5' RACE reads and collapses them to one entry per CDR3 protein, without DNA. This sample lists around 450,000 distinct CDR3 sequences; its ten largest clones have 2% to 2.5%. Sequencing used blood. The receptor was isolated from a human donor with ulcerative colitis or Crohn's disease, or a healthy co-twin of an affected twin (not recorded which). The genes are TRBV5-6 and TRBJ1-5; checking the TCRdb D call of TRBD1 is not possible without DNA. CDR3 region: CASSRQGRSSQPQHF.